The rows below give T cell receptor beta chains drawn from one sample of a study of blood T cells in healthy people across ages. MiXCR was run by TCRdb on the 5' RACE reads, yielding one entry per CDR3 protein. The profile covers roughly 730,000 distinct CDR3 sequences, with 45% to 70% appearing a single time and about a quarter taken by the ten largest. The sequenced material came from blood. The receptors come from a man in his forties or fifties in good health. The CDR3 runs from the conserved cysteine through the conserved F or W. Clone size is shown for a subset of rows, as once, few, many or a class of expanded clone.

clone_size: few; j_call: TRBJ1-6; v_call: TRBV5-5; cdr3_length: 15; cdr3_aa: CASRGTGSAYSPLHF
clone_size: .; j_call: TRBJ2-3; v_call: TRBV25-1; cdr3_length: 15; cdr3_aa: CASSEIGGSTDTQYF
clone_size: .; j_call: TRBJ2-7; v_call: TRBV20-1; cdr3_length: 16; cdr3_aa: CSARDLTGTGVYEQNF
clone_size: .; j_call: TRBJ1-5; v_call: TRBV29-1; cdr3_length: 12; cdr3_aa: CSVEVGNQPQHF
clone_size: .; j_call: TRBJ1-1; v_call: TRBV10-3; cdr3_length: 16; cdr3_aa: CAISENTGPLNTEAFF
clone_size: .; j_call: .; v_call: TRBV5-1; cdr3_length: 15; cdr3_aa: CASSLSVGGGETQYF
clone_size: .; j_call: TRBJ2-1; v_call: TRBV6-1; cdr3_length: 19; cdr3_aa: CASSADRGVGGAIRNEQFF
clone_size: .; j_call: TRBJ2-7; v_call: TRBV27; cdr3_length: 14; cdr3_aa: CASSVGVGFYEQYF
clone_size: once; j_call: TRBJ2-1; v_call: TRBV11-2; cdr3_length: 15; cdr3_aa: CASSFPTGRGNEQFF
clone_size: .; j_call: TRBJ2-5; v_call: TRBV14; cdr3_length: 15; cdr3_aa: CASSPGWGSQETQYF
clone_size: few; j_call: TRBJ2-5; v_call: TRBV6-1; cdr3_length: 16; cdr3_aa: CASSATGTGRQETQYF
clone_size: .; j_call: TRBJ2-7; v_call: TRBV27; cdr3_length: 13; cdr3_aa: CASSLKTSYEQYF
clone_size: few; j_call: TRBJ2-3; v_call: TRBV4-3; cdr3_length: 21; cdr3_aa: CASSQDPPRAFGPPGTDTQYF
clone_size: .; j_call: TRBJ2-7; v_call: TRBV5-5; cdr3_length: 15; cdr3_aa: CASSLAGRAVYEQYF
clone_size: once; j_call: TRBJ2-1; v_call: TRBV27; cdr3_length: 16; cdr3_aa: CASSFLGQGWDTEQFF
clone_size: .; j_call: TRBJ2-2; v_call: TRBV6-1; cdr3_length: 13; cdr3_aa: CASSVRVSGELFF
clone_size: .; j_call: TRBJ1-6; v_call: TRBV4-3; cdr3_length: 16; cdr3_aa: CASSQEANRPDSPLHF
clone_size: .; j_call: TRBJ1-3; v_call: TRBV7-9; cdr3_length: 15; cdr3_aa: CASTPYTGSGNTIYF
clone_size: .; j_call: TRBJ2-7; v_call: TRBV29-1; cdr3_length: 14; cdr3_aa: CSVLSDGRSTEQYF
clone_size: few; j_call: TRBJ2-3; v_call: TRBV20-1; cdr3_length: 14; cdr3_aa: CSWGRGDGTDTQYF
clone_size: .; j_call: TRBJ2-6; v_call: TRBV21-1; cdr3_length: 17; cdr3_aa: CASSDPADLTGANVLTF
clone_size: .; j_call: TRBJ2-1; v_call: TRBV28; cdr3_length: 14; cdr3_aa: CASSLPTGFNEQFF
clone_size: few; j_call: TRBJ2-3; v_call: TRBV7-9; cdr3_length: 13; cdr3_aa: CASSLVNTDTQYF
clone_size: .; j_call: TRBJ1-2; v_call: TRBV6-1; cdr3_length: 14; cdr3_aa: CASRPSGTAHDYTF
clone_size: .; j_call: TRBJ2-7; v_call: TRBV6-2/TRBV6-3; cdr3_length: 12; cdr3_aa: CASGGVGYEQYF
clone_size: .; j_call: TRBJ2-1; v_call: TRBV29-1; cdr3_length: 12; cdr3_aa: CSAYWGYNEQFF
clone_size: .; j_call: TRBJ2-7; v_call: TRBV27; cdr3_length: 16; cdr3_aa: CASSPRSGRVSYEQYF
clone_size: few; j_call: TRBJ2-4; v_call: TRBV29-1; cdr3_length: 14; cdr3_aa: CSVAAGGIGNIQYF
clone_size: .; j_call: TRBJ1-6; v_call: TRBV7-6; cdr3_length: 15; cdr3_aa: CASSLAGDNGPPLHF